This entry lists 3 T cell receptor beta chains sequenced from one sample in a study of blood T cell repertoires in COVID-19. Sequencing was performed with immunoSEQ multiplex PCR; in TCRdb, only in-frame clones are kept and a portion is missing. Counted here are around 200,000 clones, 84% occurring once; the ten biggest clones make up about a sixth. The sequencing input was peripheral blood. The receptors were gathered from a woman aged 80 or over with active or convalescent COVID-19.

The rearrangement joins TRBV6-2 or TRBV6-3 to TRBJ1-2; D gene ambiguous. The CDR3 runs 12 residues. Trimming left V 5 bases short and J 5 bases short, with 9 bases between. Germline V gives CDR1 MNHEY, CDR2 SVGEGT. CDR3 amino acids: CASSDPQYGYTF. The CDR3 nucleotides are TGTGCCAGCAGTGACCCACAGTATGGCTACACCTTC.

The chain is built from TRBV6-5 and TRBJ2-5; weak D call: TRBD2 (6 bases). Germline values: CDR1 MNHEY, CDR2 SVGAGI. The V end was cut by 6 bases, the J end by 3 bases, with 11 bases between. The CDR3 has 13 amino acids. CDR3 loop: CASSAGLKETQYF. The CDR3 DNA reads as TGTGCCAGCAGCGCCGGACTAAAAGAGACCCAGTACTTC.

The chain recombines TRBV9 with TRBJ2-3; 10 bases are shared with TRBD1. The CDR3 runs 15 residues. V shed 2 bases, J shed 6 bases, and the junction held 6 bases outside the gene matches. CDR1 and CDR2 (germline): SGDLS, YYNGEE. CDR3 protein: CASSVFGTGEDTQYF. The CDR3 nucleotides are TGTGCCAGCAGCGTGTTCGGGACAGGGGAGGATACGCAGTATTTT.